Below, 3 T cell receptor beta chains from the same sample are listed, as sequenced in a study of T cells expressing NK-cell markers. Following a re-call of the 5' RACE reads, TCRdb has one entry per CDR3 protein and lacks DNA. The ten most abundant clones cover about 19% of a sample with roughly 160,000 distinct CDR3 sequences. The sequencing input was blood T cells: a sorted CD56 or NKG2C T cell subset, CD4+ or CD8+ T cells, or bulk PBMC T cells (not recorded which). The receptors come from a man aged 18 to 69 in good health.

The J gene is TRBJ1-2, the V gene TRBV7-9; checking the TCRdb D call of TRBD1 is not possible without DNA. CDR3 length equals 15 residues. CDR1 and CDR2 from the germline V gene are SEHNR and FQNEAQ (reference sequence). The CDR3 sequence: CASSLFPHLEDGYTF.

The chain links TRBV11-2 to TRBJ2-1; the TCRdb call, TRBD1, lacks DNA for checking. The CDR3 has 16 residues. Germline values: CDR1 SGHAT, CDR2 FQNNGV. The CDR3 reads CASSLGYRGLYNEQFF.

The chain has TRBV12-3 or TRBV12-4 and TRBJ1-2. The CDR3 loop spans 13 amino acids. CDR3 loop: CASSPSTYYGYTF.